This T cell receptor beta chain was sequenced in a study of prognosis after radiotherapy for stage I lung cancer. Study-wide results and limits: The way patients used TRBV and TRBJ genes reportedly differed depending on whether they had metastases.

For this clonotype: Its antigen is currently unknown. A read error may explain this, as a much larger clone is one base away.

The study amplified the TCR beta CDR3 region from genomic DNA. This amplification was carried out by two rounds of multiplex PCR. The use of primers specific to each TRBV and TRBJ gene characterized first-round PCR. TCRdb used MiXCR to reprocess the multiplex PCR reads, holding one entry per CDR3 protein. The profile covers about 34,000 distinct CDR3 sequences, with less than 40% appearing a single time and 16% taken by the ten largest. From germline, CDR1 is LNHNV and CDR2 YYDKDF (reference sequence). This CDR3 has 14 residues. V dropped 2 bases and J dropped 3 bases, with 8 bases sitting between them.

This sample comprised PBMCs, obtained before or after stereotactic body radiation therapy (not recorded which). The receptor was derived from a donor aged 50 or older with non-small cell lung cancer. V usage is TRBV15 and J usage is TRBJ1-5; D ambiguous. The CDR3: CATSRPVNNQPQHF. The CDR3 DNA is TGTGCCACCAGCAGACCAGTGAACAATCAGCCCCAGCATTTT. The complete variable domain, with remaining parts taken from reference TRBV15 and TRBJ1-5, reads DAMVIQNPRYQVTQFGKPVTLSCSQTLNHNVMYWYQQKSSQAPKLLFHYYDKDFNNEADTPDNFQSRRPNTSFCFLDIRSPGLGDTAMYLCATSRPVNNQPQHFGDGTRLSIL.